The sequence of this T cell receptor beta chain was determined in a study of cytomegalovirus exposure and HLA in healthy donors. Amplification used 60 Vbeta primers and 13 Jbeta primers. Source study methods: Later, tens of millions of unique TCR beta chains were counted in an analysis, and roughly 11 million of them were shared. Sequencing was performed with immunoSEQ multiplex PCR; in TCRdb, only in-frame clones are kept and a portion is missing. The V and J calls and clone size are taken from that table; D and trimming were inferred from the DNA. The data contain more than 150,000 clones, about 79% of them seen just once; the ten biggest clones take up over 12%. Germline assignment: CDR1 LNHDA and CDR2 SQIVND (reference sequence). This CDR3 is 13 amino acids long. V lost 6 bases to trimming and J lost 4 bases, with 7 bases between them.

This TCR was sampled from a middle-aged man in good health and CMV-seropositive. J is TRBJ1-6 and V is TRBV19; the D gene is possibly TRBD1 (5 bases). The sample taken for sequencing was PBMCs. For the CDR3, the DNA is TGTGCCAGTAGCCGACAGTATAATTCACCCCTCCACTTT. This gives the protein CASSRQYNSPLHF.